The following is a T cell receptor (beta chain) sequence with its context. Sequencing used immunoSEQ multiplex PCR; TCRdb keeps in-frame clones, though not all of them. The repertoire holds approximately 250,000 clones, with around 83% as singletons. The CDR3 has 14 residues. Germline CDR1 and CDR2: LNHDA and SQIVND (reference sequence). Between the trimmed V and J ends, which lost 5 bases and 5 bases, there was a span of 13 bases. This sample is part of a study of blood T cell repertoires in COVID-19. In the study overall: Sample material is recorded as cDNA or gDNA derived from T cells, B-cell-depleted T cells, or PBMCs.

The specimen was peripheral blood. V gene TRBV19 combines with J gene TRBJ2-1; weak D call: TRBD2 (6 bases). The receptor was derived from a woman between 50 and 59 years old with acute or convalescent COVID-19. Here the CDR3 reads CASSQAGRNNEQFF. The DNA for the CDR3 is TGTGCCAGTAGTCAGGCAGGGAGGAACAATGAGCAGTTCTTC.